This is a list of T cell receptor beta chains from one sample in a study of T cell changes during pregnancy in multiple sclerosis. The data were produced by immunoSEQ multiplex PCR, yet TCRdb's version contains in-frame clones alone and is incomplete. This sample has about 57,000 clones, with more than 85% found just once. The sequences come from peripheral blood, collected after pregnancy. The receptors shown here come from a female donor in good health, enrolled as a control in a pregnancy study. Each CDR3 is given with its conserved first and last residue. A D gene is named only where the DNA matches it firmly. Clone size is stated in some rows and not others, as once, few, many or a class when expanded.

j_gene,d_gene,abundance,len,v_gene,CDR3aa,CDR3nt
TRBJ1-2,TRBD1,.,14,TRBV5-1,CASSPGQDYYGYTF,TGCGCCAGCAGCCCGGGACAGGATTACTATGGCTACACCTTC
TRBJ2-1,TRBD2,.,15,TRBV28,CASRPSSGGYNEQFF,TGTGCCAGCAGACCTTCTAGCGGGGGGTACAATGAGCAGTTCTTC
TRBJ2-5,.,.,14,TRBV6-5,CASRRTAPQETQYF,TGTGCCAGCAGGCGGACAGCCCCACAAGAGACCCAGTACTTC
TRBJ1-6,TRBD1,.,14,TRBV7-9,CASSWGQAGSPLHF,TGTGCCAGCAGCTGGGGACAGGCAGGCTCACCCCTCCACTTT
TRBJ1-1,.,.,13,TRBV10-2,CASSTTGWTEAFF,TGCGCCAGCAGTACTACAGGGTGGACTGAAGCTTTCTTT
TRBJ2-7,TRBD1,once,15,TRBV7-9,CASSLASGQVYEQYF,TGTGCCAGCAGCTTAGCCTCGGGACAGGTCTACGAGCAGTACTTC
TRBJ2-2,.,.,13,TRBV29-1,CSVVRGDTGELFF,TGCAGCGTTGTCAGGGGGGACACCGGGGAGCTGTTTTTT
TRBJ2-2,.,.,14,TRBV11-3,CASSLGGPVGELFF,TGTGCCAGCAGCCTGGGGGGGCCCGTCGGGGAGCTGTTTTTT
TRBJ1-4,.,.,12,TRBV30,CAWNTGTEKLFF,TGTGCCTGGAATACAGGGACCGAAAAACTGTTTTTT
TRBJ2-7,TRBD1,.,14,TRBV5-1,CASSLGGQGSEQYF,TGCGCCAGCAGCTTGGGCGGACAGGGATCCGAGCAGTACTTC
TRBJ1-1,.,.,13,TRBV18,CASSEGKNTEAFF,TGTGCCAGCTCGGAGGGGAAGAACACTGAAGCTTTCTTT
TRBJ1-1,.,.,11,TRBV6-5,CASARGTEAFF,TGTGCCAGCGCCCGGGGAACTGAAGCTTTCTTT
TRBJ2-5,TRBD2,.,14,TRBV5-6,CASSPTSEKETQYF,TGTGCCAGCAGCCCGACTAGCGAGAAAGAGACCCAGTACTTC
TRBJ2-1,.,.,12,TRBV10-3,CANAGPHNEQFF,TGTGCCAACGCGGGACCCCACAATGAGCAGTTCTTC
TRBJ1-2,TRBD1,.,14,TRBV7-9,CASSSGTGVDGYTF,TGTGCCAGCAGCTCTGGGACAGGGGTCGACGGCTACACCTTC
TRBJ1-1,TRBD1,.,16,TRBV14,CASSQRDRGPHTEAFF,TGTGCCAGCAGCCAACGGGACAGAGGGCCCCACACTGAAGCTTTCTTT